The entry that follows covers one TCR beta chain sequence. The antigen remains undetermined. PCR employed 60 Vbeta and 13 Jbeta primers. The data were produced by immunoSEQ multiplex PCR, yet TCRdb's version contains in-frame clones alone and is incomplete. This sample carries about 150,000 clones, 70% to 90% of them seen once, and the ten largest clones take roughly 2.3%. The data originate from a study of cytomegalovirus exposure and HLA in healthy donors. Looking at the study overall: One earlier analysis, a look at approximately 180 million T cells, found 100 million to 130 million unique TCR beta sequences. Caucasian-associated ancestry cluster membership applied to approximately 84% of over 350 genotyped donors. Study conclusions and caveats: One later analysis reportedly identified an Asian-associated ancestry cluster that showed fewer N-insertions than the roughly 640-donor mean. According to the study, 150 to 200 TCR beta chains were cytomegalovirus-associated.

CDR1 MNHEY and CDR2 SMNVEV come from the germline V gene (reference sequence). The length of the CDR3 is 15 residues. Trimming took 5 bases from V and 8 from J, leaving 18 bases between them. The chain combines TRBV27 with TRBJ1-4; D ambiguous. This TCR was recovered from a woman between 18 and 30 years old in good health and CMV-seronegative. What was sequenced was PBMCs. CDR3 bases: TGTGCCAGCAGTCCCCTTGGTTTTTCAGTGGAAAAACTGTTTTTT. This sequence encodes CASSPLGFSVEKLFF.